This is a list of T cell receptor beta chains from one sample in a study of blood T cell repertoires in COVID-19. TCRdb's table, derived via immunoSEQ multiplex PCR, lists solely in-frame clones and lacks some. The data show 230,000 or so clones, around 83% seen once. The sequencing sample was made of peripheral blood. Receptors were obtained from a middle-aged man who had recovered from COVID-19. The CDR3 runs from the conserved cysteine through the conserved F or W. The order of the fields is D gene, J gene, V gene, clone size, CDR3 DNA, CDR3 protein. D genes are given only for firm matches. Not all rows give a size; the values are once, few, many and, for expanded clones, a class.

- TRBJ2-7 TRBV7-8 - TGTGCCAGCAGCCCAACTAACTACGAGCAGTACTTC CASSPTNYEQYF
TRBD1 TRBJ1-2 TRBV5-8 - TGTGCCAGCAGTTTTGGACAGGGGGACGGCTACACCTTC CASSFGQGDGYTF
TRBD1 TRBJ2-6 TRBV6-2/TRBV6-3 few TGTGCCAGCAGCCACGGACAGGACGGGGCCAACGTCCTGACTTTC CASSHGQDGANVLTF
TRBD1 TRBJ1-2 TRBV18 - TGTGCCAGCTCAACGCAGGGGGCGCGTGGCTACACCTTC CASSTQGARGYTF
TRBD1 TRBJ1-1 TRBV4-3 - TGCGCCAGCAGCCAAAACAGGGGCTGGGACACTGAAGCTTTCTTT CASSQNRGWDTEAFF
- TRBJ2-2 TRBV12-3/TRBV12-4 - TGTGCCAGCAACGGTCCCGGGGAGCTGTTTTTT CASNGPGELFF
TRBD2 TRBJ2-1 TRBV11-3 - TGTGCCAGCAGCAAAGGTGCGGGAGAGGCCGCCTACAATGAGCAGTTCTTC CASSKGAGEAAYNEQFF
TRBD1 TRBJ2-7 TRBV5-4 - TGTGCCAGCAGCTTACCCGGGACAGGGATTTCGGGAGAGCAGTACTTC CASSLPGTGISGEQYF
TRBD1 TRBJ2-1 TRBV15 - TGTGCCACCAGCTCCAGACAGGGGGCGTTTTATGAGCAGTTCTTC CATSSRQGAFYEQFF
- TRBJ1-6 TRBV29-1 - TGCAGCGTGTCACAGGGAAGGAATTCACCCCTCCACTTT CSVSQGRNSPLHF
TRBD1 TRBJ2-3 TRBV7-6 once TGTGCCAGCGGGGCCGGGACAGGGTTTGTCAAAGATACGCAGTATTTT CASGAGTGFVKDTQYF
- TRBJ2-1 TRBV7-2 - TGTGCCAGCAGCTCCCTAGCCTACAATGAGCAGTTCTTC CASSSLAYNEQFF
TRBD2 TRBJ2-1 TRBV5-1 - TGCGCCAGCAGCTTGGATGGGTCTAGCGGGAGCCATGAGCAGTTCTTC CASSLDGSSGSHEQFF
TRBD2 TRBJ2-5 TRBV7-6 few TGTGCCAGCAGCTTCCGGCTGGGGCTAGCGGGACCAGAGACCCAGTACTTC CASSFRLGLAGPETQYF
TRBD1 TRBJ1-2 TRBV18 - TGTGCCAGCTCACCACAAATCCGGGGACAGGCTAACTATGGCTACACCTTC CASSPQIRGQANYGYTF
TRBD2 TRBJ2-1 TRBV15 - TGTGCCACCAGCAGAGAGGACATCGAGGGGTTAGCGGGGAGCAACAATGAGCAGTTCTTC CATSREDIEGLAGSNNEQFF
TRBD2 TRBJ2-3 TRBV5-1 - TGCTCTTCCTCTAGCGGGGGGGCGGATACGCAGTATTTT CSSSSGGADTQYF
- TRBJ1-1 TRBV9 - TGTGCCAGCAGCGTACCCCGCCTGGGGGGAGTCCCAAACACTGAAGCTTTCTTT CASSVPRLGGVPNTEAFF
TRBD1 TRBJ1-3 TRBV7-2 - TGTGCCAGCAGCTTGAGAGGGGGCAACACCATATATTTT CASSLRGGNTIYF
TRBD1 TRBJ2-7 TRBV29-1 - TGCAGCGTTGGGGACAGCTCCTACGAGCAGTACTTC CSVGDSSYEQYF
- TRBJ1-2 TRBV30 once TGTGCCTGGAGTGAAGGCGGGGATTATGGCTACACCTTC CAWSEGGDYGYTF
- TRBJ1-1 TRBV30 - TGTGCCTGGAGTAAGGGGCTCACGAACACTGAAGCTTTCTTT CAWSKGLTNTEAFF
- TRBJ2-1 TRBV7-2 - TGTGCCAGCAACCCACAGGTGAATGAGCGGCAGTTCTTC CASNPQVNERQFF
- TRBJ2-3 TRBV7-2 - TGTGCCAGCAGCCGCGGCGCCGCCACCACAGATACGCAGTATTTT CASSRGAATTDTQYF
- TRBJ2-7 TRBV2 - TGTGCCAGCAGTGAAGCGTTTGCGGCGGAGCAGTACTTC CASSEAFAAEQYF
- TRBJ1-2 TRBV4-3 - TGCGCCAGCAGCCAAGGGGGTTACAGGGCCTACACCTTC CASSQGGYRAYTF
- TRBJ1-2 TRBV11-2 - TGTGCCAGCAGCTCTTCGACACCCTATGGCTACACCTTC CASSSSTPYGYTF
- TRBJ2-3 TRBV7-9 - TGTGCCAGCAGCTTAGATTTCCGGACAGATACGCAGTATTTT CASSLDFRTDTQYF
- TRBJ2-3 TRBV29-1 - TGCAGCGTTGAAGATCAGGGGCGGACGATAGCGCAGTATTTT CSVEDQGRTIAQYF
TRBD1 TRBJ2-5 TRBV12-3/TRBV12-4 - TGTGCCAGCAGTAGGGACAGGGGTGAGACCCAGTACTTC CASSRDRGETQYF
- TRBJ2-7 TRBV14 - TGTGCCAGCAGCCAAGTTATTGGCTTTTCCTACGAGCAGTACTTC CASSQVIGFSYEQYF
TRBD2 TRBJ2-7 TRBV2 - TGTGCCAGCAGTCCGGAAACCGGACTAGCGGGAACCGAGCAGTACTTC CASSPETGLAGTEQYF
- TRBJ1-2 TRBV29-1 - TGCAGCGTCAGGGCCGCAGGGACTAGCTATGGCTACACCTTC CSVRAAGTSYGYTF
- TRBJ1-1 TRBV29-1 - TGCAGCGTTGAAACAGGGATAGCTGAAGCTTTCTTT CSVETGIAEAFF
TRBD1 TRBJ1-6 TRBV4-1 few TGCGCCAGCAGCCAAACGACAGGGGTAAATTCACCCCTCCACTTT CASSQTTGVNSPLHF
- TRBJ2-7 TRBV18 - TGTGCCAGCTCACCTGTTAACCCGGGGGACGAGCAGTACTTC CASSPVNPGDEQYF
TRBD1 TRBJ1-2 TRBV4-3 few TGCGCCAGCAGCCAAGAAGTGACAGGGCACTATGGCTACACCTTC CASSQEVTGHYGYTF
TRBD2 TRBJ2-7 TRBV4-1 - TGCGCCAGCAGCCAACGGGTAGCGGGAGCCTACGAGCAGTACTTC CASSQRVAGAYEQYF
TRBD2 TRBJ2-1 TRBV10-2 - TGCGCCAGCAGGGCGACTAGCGGGAGGGCCGGGTACAATGAGCAGTTCTTC CASRATSGRAGYNEQFF
TRBD2 TRBJ2-7 TRBV28 few TGTGCCAGCAGTTCACAGCCAAGGACTAGCTACTTC CASSSQPRTSYF
- TRBJ2-3 TRBV28 - TGTGCCAGCAGTAGTGGGGGGAGGCCCACAGATACGCAGTATTTT CASSSGGRPTDTQYF
- TRBJ1-2 TRBV12-3/TRBV12-4 - TGTGCCAGCAGGGACACGGCTTTAGGTGGCTACACCTTC CASRDTALGGYTF
- TRBJ2-5 TRBV6-4 - TGTGCCAGCAGTGACTTGGCAGTCGCGGACCAGTACTTC CASSDLAVADQYF
TRBD1 TRBJ2-7 TRBV27 - TGTGCTAAGGCCGTGGGACAGGGGATCTACGAGCAGTACTTC CAKAVGQGIYEQYF
- TRBJ1-2 TRBV6-1 - TGTGCCAGCAGTGAAGCGGTGCGTAACAGTTTGTATGGCTACACCTTC CASSEAVRNSLYGYTF
- TRBJ1-2 TRBV3-1/TRBV3-2 - TGTGCCAGCAGCCAAGATCCTGGCGGACATATGTCCTATGGCTACACCTTC CASSQDPGGHMSYGYTF
TRBD1 TRBJ1-6 TRBV19 - TGTGCCAGTAGTGCTGACAGGGATTCACCCCTCCACTTT CASSADRDSPLHF
- TRBJ1-6 TRBV6-6 - TGTGCCAGCAGGGCCCATTGGGCAGGTGAAAATTCACCCCTCCACTTT CASRAHWAGENSPLHF
- TRBJ1-5 TRBV11-2 once TGTGCCAGCAGCTCTGCCCCCACAGGGTACCAGCATTTT CASSSAPTGYQHF
TRBD2 TRBJ2-5 TRBV3-1/TRBV3-2 once TGTGCCAGCGGGCTGACTAGCGGGGGAGAGACCCAGTACTTC CASGLTSGGETQYF
- TRBJ1-5 TRBV27 - TGTGCCAGCAGTACCGGGACAAAGGCAAATCAGCCCCAGCATTTT CASSTGTKANQPQHF
TRBD1 TRBJ1-1 TRBV4-3 - TGCGCCAGCAGGGAAGCCAGGGGGGCGAACACTGAAGCTTTCTTT CASREARGANTEAFF
TRBD1 TRBJ1-3 TRBV4-3 - TGCGCCAGCAGCCAGGCGGGACAGGTGCTCTCTGGAAACACCATATATTTT CASSQAGQVLSGNTIYF
- TRBJ2-3 TRBV5-1 - TGCGCCAGCAGCTTGGTTCCCGTTGTAGGCACAGATACGCAGTATTTT CASSLVPVVGTDTQYF
- TRBJ1-2 TRBV20-1 - TGCAGTACTAGTGATAGTCACAGGGAAACTAACTATGGCTACACCTTC CSTSDSHRETNYGYTF
TRBD1 TRBJ1-2 TRBV9 once TGTGCCAGCAGCACCACAGGGGCTAACTATGGCTACACCTTC CASSTTGANYGYTF
- TRBJ1-2 TRBV27 - TGTGCCAGCAGCGCTCTCACAGGGACGTTCAGCTATGGCTACACCTTC CASSALTGTFSYGYTF